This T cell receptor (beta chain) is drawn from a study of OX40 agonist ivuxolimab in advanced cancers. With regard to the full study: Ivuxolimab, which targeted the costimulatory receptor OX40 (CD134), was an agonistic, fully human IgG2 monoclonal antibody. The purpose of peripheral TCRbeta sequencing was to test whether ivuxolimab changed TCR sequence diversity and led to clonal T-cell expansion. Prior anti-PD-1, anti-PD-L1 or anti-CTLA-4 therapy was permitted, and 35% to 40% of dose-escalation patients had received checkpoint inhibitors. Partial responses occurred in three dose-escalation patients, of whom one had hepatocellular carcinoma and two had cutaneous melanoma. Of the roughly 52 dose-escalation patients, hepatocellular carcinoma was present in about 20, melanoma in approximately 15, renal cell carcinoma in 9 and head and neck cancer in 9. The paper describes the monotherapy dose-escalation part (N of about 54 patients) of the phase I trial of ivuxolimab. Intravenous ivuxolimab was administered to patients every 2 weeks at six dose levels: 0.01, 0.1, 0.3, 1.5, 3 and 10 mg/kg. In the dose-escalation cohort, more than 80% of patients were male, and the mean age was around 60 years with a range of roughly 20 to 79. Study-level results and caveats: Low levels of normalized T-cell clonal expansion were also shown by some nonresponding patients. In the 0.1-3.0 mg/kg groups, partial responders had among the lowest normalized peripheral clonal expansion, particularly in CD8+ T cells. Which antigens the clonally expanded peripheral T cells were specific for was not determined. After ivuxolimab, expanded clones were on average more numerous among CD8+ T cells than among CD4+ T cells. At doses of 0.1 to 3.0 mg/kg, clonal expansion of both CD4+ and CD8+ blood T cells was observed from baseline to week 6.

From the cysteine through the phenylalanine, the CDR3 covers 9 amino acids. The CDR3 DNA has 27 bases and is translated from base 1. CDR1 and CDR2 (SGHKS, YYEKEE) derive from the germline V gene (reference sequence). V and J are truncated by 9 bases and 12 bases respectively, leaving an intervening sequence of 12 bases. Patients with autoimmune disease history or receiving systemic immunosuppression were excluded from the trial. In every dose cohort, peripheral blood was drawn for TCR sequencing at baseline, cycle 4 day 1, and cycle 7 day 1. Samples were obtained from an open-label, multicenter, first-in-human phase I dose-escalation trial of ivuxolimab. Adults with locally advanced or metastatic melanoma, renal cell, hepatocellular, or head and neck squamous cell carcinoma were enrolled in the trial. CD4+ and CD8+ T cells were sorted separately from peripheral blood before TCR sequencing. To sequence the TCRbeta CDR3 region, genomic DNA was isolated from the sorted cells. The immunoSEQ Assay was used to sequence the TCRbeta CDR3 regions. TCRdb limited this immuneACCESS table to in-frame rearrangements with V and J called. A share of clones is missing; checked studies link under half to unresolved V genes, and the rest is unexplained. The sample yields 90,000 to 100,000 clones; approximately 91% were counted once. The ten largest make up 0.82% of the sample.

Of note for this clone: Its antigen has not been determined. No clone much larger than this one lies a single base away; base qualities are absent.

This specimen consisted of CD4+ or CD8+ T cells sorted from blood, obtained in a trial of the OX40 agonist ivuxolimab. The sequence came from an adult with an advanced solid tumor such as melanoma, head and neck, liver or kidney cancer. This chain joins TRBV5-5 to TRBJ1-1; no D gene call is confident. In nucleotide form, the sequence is TGTGCCACCGGGGAGATTCCTTTCTTT. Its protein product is CATGEIPFF.